The next 5 T cell receptor beta chains were all read from a single sample in a study of blood T cell repertoires in COVID-19. Profiling relied on immunoSEQ multiplex PCR, and the TCRdb table lists in-frame clones only, not all of them. The sample lists 70,000 to 100,000 clones; 88% were seen once. Sequenced material: peripheral blood. The receptors were gathered from a human donor in a cohort sampled during active COVID-19.

This rearrangement joins TRBV18 to TRBJ2-3; D unresolved. This CDR3 is 14 amino acids long. V was clipped by 2 bases and J by 0 bases, with 6 bases between them. Germline V gene lookup returns CDR1 KGHSH and CDR2 LQKENI. This CDR3 reads CASSPVASTDTQYF. The CDR3 DNA reads as TGTGCCAGCTCACCAGTGGCTAGCACAGATACGCAGTATTTT.

This chain uses TRBV29-1 with TRBJ1-1; 10 bases align to TRBD1. The CDR3 sequence is 14 residues long. V was clipped by 6 bases and J by 1 base; unmatched bases: 5. Germline CDR1 SQVTM, CDR2 ANQGSEA. The CDR3 sequence: CSVRTGGKNTEAFF. The CDR3 DNA is TGCAGCGTCCGGACAGGGGGAAAGAACACTGAAGCTTTCTTT.

The chain joins TRBV30 to TRBJ1-2; tentatively, D is TRBD1 (6 bases). Germline assignment: CDR1 GTSNPN and CDR2 SVGIG (reference sequence). This CDR3 region has 12 residues. Trimming stripped 2 bases from V and 7 bases from J, with 11 bases between. The CDR3 DNA is TGTGCCTGGAGTTCACAGGGTATTGGCTACACCTTC. Encoded protein: CAWSSQGIGYTF.

The chain recombines TRBV14 with TRBJ2-7; D gene ambiguous. CDR1 is SGHDN, CDR2 FVKESK, per germline. V lost 1 base and J lost 7, with 11 bases in between. The CDR3 spans 13 residues. The CDR3 sequence is CASSQGNLREQYF. Here the CDR3 DNA reads TGTGCCAGCAGCCAAGGTAACCTACGAGAGCAGTACTTC.

The chain combines TRBV5-4 with TRBJ2-7; 12 bases align to TRBD2. V was pared by 1 base and J by 4 bases, with 12 bases of the junction left unmatched. The CDR3 runs to 18 residues. Germline CDR1 and CDR2: SGHNT and YYREEE (reference sequence). The CDR3 reads CASSLMSGTSGSLYEQYF. CDR3 nucleotide sequence: TGTGCCAGCAGCTTGATGTCCGGGACTAGCGGGTCTCTATACGAGCAGTACTTC. Using reference TRBV5-4 and TRBJ2-7 for the parts outside the CDR3, the full variable domain is ETGVTQSPTHLIKTRGQQVTLRCSSQSGHNTVSWYQQALGQGPQFIFQYYREEENGRGNFPPRFSGLQFPNYSSELNVNALELDDSALYLCASSLMSGTSGSLYEQYFGPGTRLTVT.